This T cell receptor (beta chain) was captured in a study of beta chain features in type 1 diabetes. Study-wide points: Naive, central memory and Treg TCRB repertoires seemed to resemble each other more closely in patients than they did in healthy donors. Possible PCR preference for shorter templates applied equally to patients and controls.

On this clone itself: The antigen is unknown.

The germline V and J ends were trimmed by 5 bases and 0 bases, with 15 bases remaining between them. Germline CDR1 and CDR2: LGHNT and FRNRAP. The CDR3 is 16 residues long. cDNA synthesis used the whole RNA isolate, giving expressed TCRB sequences. Profiled with immunoSEQ multiplex PCR; TCRdb holds only in-frame clones, not every one. The table shows 310,000 or so clones, with about 10% occurring only once. Sequencing was carried out using naive CD4+ T cells from blood. The source of this sequence is a woman younger than 45 in good health. This chain uses TRBV12-5 with TRBJ2-3; TRBD2 is a possible D gene (6 bases). For the CDR3, the DNA is TGTGCTAGTGGTCCTGGGACTGGATCTAGCACAGATACGCAGTATTTT. Translating it yields CASGPGTGSSTDTQYF.